This TCR beta chain was observed in a study of identical twins. TCRdb recomputed calls from the 5' RACE reads with MiXCR, one row per CDR3 protein. The profile shows around 240,000 distinct CDR3 sequences, roughly 10% of them singletons. This clonotype was observed a handful of times. CDR3 length: 15 amino acids. Germline lookup yields CDR1 SGHRS and CDR2 YFSETQ. V lost 0 bases and J lost 6, with 10 bases in between. Sequencing was carried out using memory T cells sorted from blood. This receptor was identified in a man in his fifties or sixties in good health. V is TRBV5-1 and J is TRBJ1-6; TRBD1 is a possible D gene (5 bases). CDR3 DNA sequence: TGCGCCAGCAGCTTGGATGGGCAGGGTAATTCACCCCTCCACTTT. Translation: CASSLDGQGNSPLHF.